This entry lists 32 T cell receptor beta chains sequenced from one sample in a study of blood T cells in healthy people across ages. Using a J-beta primer mix together with a sample-barcoded 5' primer, a second PCR was run for roughly 7 to 12 cycles. TCRdb re-called the 5' RACE reads through MiXCR, storing one row per CDR3 protein. The sample yields approximately 790,000 distinct CDR3 sequences, less than 80% seen once. Specimen: blood. The source of these receptors is a man aged 25 to 45 in good health.

The chain carries TRBV6-2 or TRBV6-3 and TRBJ2-1; D might be TRBD2 (5 bases). V shed 5 bases and J shed 4 bases, with 15 bases lying between them. The germline V gene has CDR1 MNHEY and CDR2 SVGEGT. There are 15 residues in the CDR3. The CDR3 DNA reads TGTGCCAGCAGTGACGTCGGGGAAAAATACAATGAGCAGTTCTTC. Its protein product is CASSDVGEKYNEQFF.

This chain connects TRBV6-6 to TRBJ1-2; TRBD1 agrees at 10 bases. Germline V lookup: CDR1 MNHNY, CDR2 SVGAGI (reference sequence). CDR3 length: 14 residues. The V and J ends lost 5 bases and 8 bases, in that order; junction bases with no gene match: 8. The CDR3 coding sequence is TGTGCCAGCAGTCCCGGACAGGGGGTTAACGGCTACACCTTC. Translated: CASSPGQGVNGYTF.

The rearrangement uses TRBV2 and TRBJ1-1, with D unclear. The CDR3 extends over 11 amino acids. CDR1 SNHLY and CDR2 FYNNEI come from the germline V gene. The V end was cut by 6 bases, the J end by 0 bases, with 2 bases between. This chain's CDR3 is CASRVNTEAFF. The CDR3 DNA reads as TGTGCCAGCAGGGTGAACACTGAAGCTTTCTTT.

This clonotype was seen more than once but under ten times. This chain links TRBV7-2 with TRBJ2-3; D not certain. V shed 1 base and J shed 7 bases, with 3 bases lying between them. This CDR3 spans 11 amino acids. In germline, CDR1 is SGHTA, CDR2 FQGNSA. The CDR3 DNA sequence: TGTGCCAGCAGCTTAGACAATACGCAGTATTTT. Translating it yields CASSLDNTQYF.

The chain is built from TRBV9 and TRBJ2-1; 10 nucleotides line up with TRBD2. The germline CDR1 and CDR2 sequences are SGDLS and YYNGEE. CDR3 length equals 15 residues. V was pared by 3 bases and J by 6 bases, with 6 bases of the junction left unmatched. The CDR3: CASSDSGGRSNEQFF. The CDR3 coding sequence is TGTGCCAGCAGCGATAGCGGGGGGCGCTCCAATGAGCAGTTCTTC.

This clonotype was detected only a few times. J is TRBJ2-7 and V is TRBV9, with D possibly matching TRBD1 (6 bases). The germline gives CDR1 SGDLS, CDR2 YYNGEE. Trimming left V 0 bases short and J 1 base short, with 11 bases between. The CDR3 totals 15 residues. CDR3 coding DNA: TGTGCCAGCAGCGTAGCGACAGGCGCGTCCTACGAGCAGTACTTC. Translation: CASSVATGASYEQYF.

The rearrangement joins TRBV20-1 to TRBJ1-2; tentative D call: TRBD1 (6 bases). Trimming removed 0 bases at V and 6 bases at J, with 11 bases between. Germline CDR1 is DFQATT and CDR2 is SNEGSKA (reference sequence). This CDR3 is 13 amino acids long. The CDR3: CSAREQGFDGYTF. The CDR3 bases are TGCAGTGCTAGAGAACAGGGTTTCGATGGCTACACCTTC.

The sample holds a few counts of this clonotype. The rearrangement links TRBV20-1 to TRBJ2-3, with 9 nucleotides matching TRBD2. CDR1 is DFQATT and CDR2 is SNEGSKA in the germline V gene (reference sequence). The CDR3 length is 18 residues. Unmatched junction bases numbered 12, after V lost 2 bases and J lost 0 bases. CDR3: CSARLVGPGLASTDTQYF. The CDR3 bases are TGCAGTGCTAGATTAGTCGGGCCGGGACTAGCTAGCACAGATACGCAGTATTTT.

The chain employs TRBV9 and TRBJ1-6, with D uncertain. Germline loops: CDR1 SGDLS, CDR2 YYNGEE. This CDR3 is 14 amino acids long. Trimming removed 0 bases at V and 9 bases at J, with 10 bases between. The CDR3 sequence is CASSVAGGPSPLHF. CDR3 nucleotides: TGTGCCAGCAGCGTAGCTGGAGGGCCTTCACCCCTCCACTTT.

There are a few counts of this clonotype. The V call is TRBV29-1, the J call TRBJ1-5; D is perhaps TRBD1 (5 bases). The ends were cut back, 1 base at V and 4 bases at J, with 8 bases in the middle. This CDR3 has 13 amino acids. Germline assignment: CDR1 SQVTM and CDR2 ANQGSEA. Here the CDR3 reads CSVEAGLNQPQHF. The DNA for the CDR3 is TGCAGCGTTGAAGCAGGGTTGAATCAGCCCCAGCATTTT. Looking up the rest from reference TRBV29-1 and TRBJ1-5 gives the full variable domain: SAVISQKPSRDICQRGTSLTIQCQVDSQVTMMFWYRQQPGQSLTLIATANQGSEATYESGFVIDKFPISRPNLTFSTLTVSNMSPEDSSIYLCSVEAGLNQPQHFGDGTRLSIL.

The rearrangement joins TRBV12-3 or TRBV12-4 to TRBJ2-7; TRBD1 agrees at 7 bases. The CDR3 sequence is 16 residues long. J gave up 3 bases and V 6 bases, and 14 bases lay outside the gene matches. CDR3 protein: CASRMMTPGQYYEQYF. For the CDR3, the DNA is TGTGCCAGCAGAATGATGACACCGGGACAGTACTACGAGCAGTACTTC.

This clonotype was counted between two and nine times. The CDR3 region is CASSPPAGADTQYF. CDR3 bases: TGTGCCAGCTCACCACCGGCGGGTGCGGATACGCAGTATTTT. The chain employs TRBV18 and TRBJ2-3; possible D gene TRBD2, 5 bases. Trimming took 0 bases from V and 6 from J, leaving 10 bases between them. Germline loops: CDR1 KGHSH, CDR2 LQKENI. The length of the CDR3 is 14 residues.

The chain recombines TRBV6-5 with TRBJ1-6; D ambiguous. The CDR3 runs to 15 residues. Germline assignment: CDR1 MNHEY and CDR2 SVGAGI. Trimming took off 5 bases at V and 11 bases at J, with 19 bases between the two ends. The CDR3 DNA reads TGTGCCAGCAGTAAAGACCGCCACCGACCTCCACCCCTCCACTTT. As protein: CASSKDRHRPPPLHF.

The J gene is TRBJ2-2, the V gene TRBV7-9, with 10 bases that match TRBD1. This CDR3 comprises 15 residues. V gave up 8 bases and J gave up 5 bases; unmatched junction bases: 8. Germline lookup yields CDR1 SEHNR and CDR2 FQNEAQ (reference sequence). The CDR3 DNA follows: TGTGCCAGCGACCGGGACAGGGGTACAACCGGGGAGCTGTTTTTT. Translated, it gives CASDRDRGTTGELFF.

The chain links TRBV7-9 to TRBJ1-2; D not certain. Trimming removed 5 bases from V and 6 bases from J, with 10 bases in between. The germline gives CDR1 SEHNR, CDR2 FQNEAQ (reference sequence). The CDR3 covers 12 residues. The DNA of the CDR3 is TGTGCCAGCAGCCTCCTCGATAATGGCTACACCTTC. Its translation is CASSLLDNGYTF.

This sequence joins TRBV2 and TRBJ2-1; 12 bases fit TRBD2. CDR1 is SNHLY, CDR2 FYNNEI, per germline. With 10 bases clipped from V and 9 bases from J, the junction kept 7 bases outside the gene matches. The CDR3 totals 13 residues. The CDR3 DNA reads as TGTGCCACAGGACTAGCGGGGACGGGTGAGCAGTTCTTC. Its protein is CATGLAGTGEQFF. The full variable domain, its missing parts supplied by reference TRBV2 and TRBJ2-1, is EPEVTQTPSHQVTQMGQEVILRCVPISNHLYFYWYRQILGQKVEFLVSFYNNEISEKSEIFDDQFSVERPDGSNFTLKIRSTKLEDSAMYFCATGLAGTGEQFFGPGTRLTVL.

In its sample, this clonotype was seen a few times. V usage is TRBV7-4 and J usage is TRBJ2-4; D is possibly TRBD1 (7 bases). The CDR3 consists of 19 residues. Trimming left V 2 bases short and J 0 bases short, with 20 bases between. CDR1 and CDR2 (germline): SGHVT, SQSDAQ. CDR3 coding DNA: TGTGCCAGCAGCTTAAGGAGGGGGGACAGTATGGTAGCCAAAAACATTCAGTACTTC. This sequence encodes CASSLRRGDSMVAKNIQYF.

This sequence joins TRBV7-3 and TRBJ2-1; TRBD2 matches 8 bases. CDR1 SGHTA and CDR2 FQGTGA come from the germline V gene. V lost 4 bases and J lost 9; bases outside the gene matches: 2. The CDR3 is made up of 12 amino acids. The CDR3 region has the DNA TGTGCCAGCAGCTCTCGGGGGGGTGAGCAGTTCTTC. It codes for CASSSRGGEQFF.

The chain has TRBV27 and TRBJ2-4, with 10 bases fitting TRBD1. The CDR3 is made up of 14 amino acids. The ends lost 6 bases at V and 6 bases at J; junction bases unmatched: 5. Germline loops: CDR1 MNHEY, CDR2 SMNVEV (reference sequence). The CDR3 sequence is CASRPGQGRNIQYF. CDR3 coding DNA: TGTGCCAGCAGACCGGGACAGGGGAGAAACATTCAGTACTTC.

The rearrangement joins TRBV20-1 to TRBJ1-2, with a tentative D call TRBD1 (5 bases). The CDR3 has 14 amino acids. V lost 6 bases, J lost 4 bases, and 18 bases lay in between. Germline V gene sequence: CDR1 DFQATT, CDR2 SNEGSKA (reference sequence). DNA of the CDR3: TGCAGTGCCCAGCGCGGAGGGGTCAGCTATGGCTACACCTTC. Translated: CSAQRGGVSYGYTF.

The CDR3 spells CASSFTGTAQNTEAFF. The CDR3 DNA is TGCGCCAGCAGCTTTACAGGGACAGCGCAAAACACTGAAGCTTTCTTT. The chain couples TRBV5-1 to TRBJ1-1; 7 bases match TRBD1. There are 16 residues in the CDR3. Unmatched junction bases numbered 9, after V lost 2 bases and J lost 2 bases. CDR1 is SGHRS and CDR2 is YFSETQ in the germline V gene.

The chain combines TRBV30 with TRBJ1-2; no firm D call. Germline V gene sequence: CDR1 GTSNPN, CDR2 SVGIG (reference sequence). This CDR3 has 10 residues. The V gene lost 5 bases and the J gene lost 2 bases, with 3 bases spanning the gap. Written as DNA, the CDR3 is TGTGCCTGGCTCAACTATGGCTACACCTTC. Encoded protein: CAWLNYGYTF.

The rearrangement joins TRBV29-1 to TRBJ2-1; D tentatively reads TRBD1 or TRBD2 (6 bases each). With the DNA end fitting TRBJ2-7 better, the J assignment may be wrong. CDR3 length equals 14 residues. CDR1 and CDR2 from the germline V gene are SQVTM and ANQGSEA. The CDR3 region is CSAQRGEDYNEQYF. Written as DNA, the CDR3 is TGCAGCGCACAGAGGGGGGAAGATTACAATGAGCAGTACTTC.

This rearrangement joins TRBV20-1 to TRBJ1-5; TRBD1 is a possible D gene (5 bases). The CDR3 consists of 15 residues. Trimming cost V 0 bases and J 1 base, with 10 bases left between them. Germline-derived CDR1 and CDR2 are DFQATT and SNEGSKA (reference sequence). CDR3 region: CSAREGGESNQPQHF. CDR3 coding DNA: TGCAGTGCTAGAGAGGGGGGAGAGAGCAATCAGCCCCAGCATTTT.

The chain links TRBV10-3 to TRBJ2-5, with TRBD1 matching 7 bases. Germline-derived CDR1 and CDR2 are ENHRY and SYGVKD. J was trimmed by 2 bases and V by 5 bases; bases with no gene match: 8. This CDR3 comprises 15 residues. The CDR3 sequence is CAISRQGLLQETQYF. CDR3 nucleotide sequence: TGTGCCATCAGTCGACAGGGATTGTTACAAGAGACCCAGTACTTC.

This clonotype was counted once. The CDR3 reads CASSVGQINQPQHF. CDR3 nucleotide sequence: TGTGCCAGCAGCGTGGGGCAGATCAATCAGCCCCAGCATTTT. This chain joins TRBV9 and TRBJ1-5, with D perhaps TRBD1 (5 bases). The V gene lost 2 bases and the J gene lost 3 bases, with 9 bases spanning the gap. The CDR3 spans 14 residues. Per the germline V gene, CDR1 is SGDLS and CDR2 is YYNGEE.

The chain combines TRBV6-2 or TRBV6-3 with TRBJ2-4; D perhaps matches TRBD2 (5 bases). The CDR3 covers 12 residues. The V end lost 8 bases, the J end lost 13 bases, and 18 bases lay between the germline ends. Germline V gene data show CDR1 as MNHEY and CDR2 as SVGEGT. The CDR3: CASGLPLGEQYF. Here the CDR3 DNA reads TGTGCCAGCGGTCTACCCCTTGGGGAGCAGTACTTC.

The chain links TRBV6-2 or TRBV6-3 to TRBJ2-1, with D perhaps matching TRBD2 (7 bases). Germline-derived CDR1 and CDR2 are MNHEY and SVGEGT. The CDR3 length is 14 residues. V was shortened by 6 bases and J by 4 bases, with 13 bases between the two germline ends. CDR3 sequence: CASRTGGAYNEQFF. The CDR3 DNA is TGTGCCAGCAGGACGGGGGGCGCTTACAATGAGCAGTTCTTC.

The gene calls are TRBV9 and TRBJ2-1, with 10 positions matching TRBD1. The J call may be incorrect, as the DNA end agrees better with TRBJ2-7. The CDR3 runs to 16 residues. Germline V lookup: CDR1 SGDLS, CDR2 YYNGEE. The chain's CDR3 is CASSVDWGTGAEEQYF. The CDR3 DNA reads as TGTGCCAGCAGCGTAGATTGGGGGACAGGGGCTGAAGAGCAGTACTTC.

The gene calls are TRBV6-5 and TRBJ2-1; tentative D call: TRBD2 (5 bases). The CDR3 is 13 residues long. The germline gives CDR1 MNHEY, CDR2 SVGAGI. Trimming stripped 2 bases from V and 9 bases from J, with 11 bases between. For the CDR3, the DNA is TGTGCCAGCAGTTACAACAGAGCGGTTGAGCAGTTCTTC. Its translation: CASSYNRAVEQFF.

The V gene is TRBV4-1, the J gene TRBJ2-5; 10 bases agree with TRBD2. The CDR3 loop spans 15 amino acids. Germline loops: CDR1 MGHRA, CDR2 YSYEKL. After removal of 4 bases from V and 2 bases from J, the junction contained 4 bases not matched to a gene. CDR3 sequence: CASSLERGGQETQYF. DNA of the CDR3: TGCGCCAGCAGCCTAGAGCGGGGGGGACAAGAGACCCAGTACTTC.

V is TRBV28 and J is TRBJ1-5; D not resolved. Germline assignment: CDR1 MDHEN and CDR2 SYDVKM. The CDR3 loop spans 14 amino acids. V shed 2 bases and J shed 2 bases, with 7 bases lying between them. The CDR3 loop reads CASSLHTGNQPQHF. The DNA of the CDR3 is TGTGCCAGCAGTTTACATACAGGCAATCAGCCCCAGCATTTT.